This T cell receptor beta chain emerged from a study of cytomegalovirus exposure and HLA in healthy donors. Of note for this clone: Its antigen is undetermined.

Primers for the PCR totalled 60 Vbeta and 13 Jbeta. Profiled with immunoSEQ multiplex PCR; TCRdb holds only in-frame clones, not every one. This sample has about 180,000 clones, with about 80% found just once. Study-wide findings and caveats: TRBV6-2, TRBV6-3 and some other V segments were excluded as indistinguishable. Presence/absence comparisons presumed near-even sequencing depth among donors. The dataset shows that most TCR sequences were rare, while some public TCRs occurred in many donors.

The CDR3 is 16 amino acids. The V end was cut by 3 bases, the J end by 0 bases, with 12 bases between. Looked up from germline, CDR1 is MDHEN and CDR2 is SYDVKM. The clonotype originates from a man between 25 and 39 years old in good health and CMV-seropositive. The V gene is TRBV28, the J gene TRBJ1-3; the D gene is possibly TRBD1 (6 bases). The source material was PBMCs. In nucleotides, the CDR3 is TGTGCCAGCAGTTTGGGGGCAGGGATCTCTGGAAACACCATATATTTT. It specifies CASSLGAGISGNTIYF.